These T cell receptor beta chains were read from a single sample in a study of cytotoxic CD8 clonotypes in ibrutinib-treated CLL. The repertoire was sequenced with immunoSEQ multiplex PCR; TCRdb's copy has only in-frame clones and lacks some. The top ten hold roughly 3% of the sample, which has about 160,000 clones, about 88% seen once. Here the sequenced sample was PBMCs, taken at disease progression, from a patient treated with ibrutinib. The receptor set was obtained from a human donor with chronic lymphocytic leukemia. CDR3s include the opening cysteine and the closing phenylalanine or tryptophan. The D gene is left open where the match is weak. Clone size is given for some rows only: seen once, a few or many times, or a class if the clone is expanded.

TRBJ1-1 | NA | NA | TRBV9 | CASSVAGGREAFF | TGTGCCAGCAGCGTAGCCGGGGGGCGTGAAGCTTTCTTT
TRBJ2-1 | NA | NA | TRBV27 | CASSLGTPLQEQFF | TGTGCCAGCAGTTTAGGGACCCCTTTACAGGAGCAGTTCTTC
TRBJ1-5 | NA | NA | TRBV30 | CAWSSGHSSNQPQHF | TGTGCCTGGAGCTCTGGGCATTCGAGCAATCAGCCCCAGCATTTT
TRBJ1-2 | NA | TRBD1 | TRBV19 | CASSRGQVTANYGYTF | TGTGCCAGTAGTAGAGGACAGGTCACTGCTAACTATGGCTACACCTTC
TRBJ1-2 | NA | NA | TRBV4-3 | CASSQDLGYGYTF | TGCGCCAGCAGCCAAGATCTCGGCTATGGCTACACCTTC
TRBJ2-7 | NA | NA | TRBV27 | CASRSSYTEQYF | TGTGCCAGCCGCTCCTCCTACACGGAGCAGTACTTC
TRBJ2-3 | NA | NA | TRBV20-1 | CSAPRGDTQYF | TGCAGTGCTCCTCGCGGAGATACGCAGTATTTT
TRBJ2-5 | NA | TRBD2 | TRBV19 | CASSTGGRVPGETQYF | TGTGCCAGTAGTACGGGGGGGAGGGTTCCCGGGGAGACCCAGTACTTC
TRBJ1-6 | NA | NA | TRBV6-5 | CASSYQLSSYNSPLHF | TGTGCCAGCAGTTACCAGCTGAGCTCCTATAATTCACCCCTCCACTTT
TRBJ2-7 | NA | NA | TRBV7-3 | CASSSSGARGYEQYF | TGTGCCAGCAGCTCATCAGGGGCTAGGGGGTACGAGCAGTACTTC
TRBJ2-5 | NA | NA | TRBV9 | CASSVEGQWGETQYF | TGTGCCAGCAGCGTAGAGGGCCAGTGGGGGGAGACCCAGTACTTC
TRBJ1-3 | NA | NA | TRBV6-1 | CASSQETGNTIYF | TGTGCCAGCAGCCAAGAAACTGGAAACACCATATATTTT
TRBJ1-5 | once | TRBD1 | TRBV4-3 | CASSRSPLGTGVNQPQHF | TGCGCCAGCAGCCGAAGCCCCTTAGGGACAGGGGTGAATCAGCCCCAGCATTTT